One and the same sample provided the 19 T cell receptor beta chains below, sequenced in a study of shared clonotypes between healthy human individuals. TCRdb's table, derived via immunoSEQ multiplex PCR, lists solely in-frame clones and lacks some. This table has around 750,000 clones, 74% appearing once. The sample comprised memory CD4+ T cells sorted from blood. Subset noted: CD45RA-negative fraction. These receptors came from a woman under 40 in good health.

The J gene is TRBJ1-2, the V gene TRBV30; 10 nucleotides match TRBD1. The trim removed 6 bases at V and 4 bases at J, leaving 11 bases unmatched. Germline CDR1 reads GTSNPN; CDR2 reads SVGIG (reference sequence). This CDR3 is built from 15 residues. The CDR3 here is CACPGQGWYSYGYTF. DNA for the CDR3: TGTGCCTGCCCGGGACAGGGGTGGTACAGCTATGGCTACACCTTC.

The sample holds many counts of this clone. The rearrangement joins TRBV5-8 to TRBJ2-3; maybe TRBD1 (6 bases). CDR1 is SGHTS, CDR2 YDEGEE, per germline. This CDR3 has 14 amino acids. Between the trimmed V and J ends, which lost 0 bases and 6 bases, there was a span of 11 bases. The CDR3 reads CASSLAGDLDTQYF. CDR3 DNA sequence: TGTGCCAGCAGCTTGGCAGGGGATTTGGATACGCAGTATTTT.

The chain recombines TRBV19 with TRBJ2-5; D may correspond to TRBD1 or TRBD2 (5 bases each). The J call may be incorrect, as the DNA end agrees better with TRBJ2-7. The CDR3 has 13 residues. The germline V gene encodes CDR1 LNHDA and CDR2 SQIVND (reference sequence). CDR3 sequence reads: CASNRDRSYEQYF. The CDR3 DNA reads TGTGCCAGTAACCGGGACCGCTCCTACGAGCAGTACTTC.

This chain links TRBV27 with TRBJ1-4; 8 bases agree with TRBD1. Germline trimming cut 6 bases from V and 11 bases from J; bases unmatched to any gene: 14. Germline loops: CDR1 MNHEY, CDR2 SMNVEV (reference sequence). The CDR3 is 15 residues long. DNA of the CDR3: TGTGCCAGCAGCCTGACCGGGACAGGCCGCTATAAACTGTTTTTT. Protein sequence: CASSLTGTGRYKLFF.

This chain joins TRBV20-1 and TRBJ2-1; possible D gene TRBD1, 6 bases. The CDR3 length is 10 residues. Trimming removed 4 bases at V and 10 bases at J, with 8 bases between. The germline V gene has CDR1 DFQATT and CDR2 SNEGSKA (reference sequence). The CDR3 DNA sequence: TGCAGTGCTAAGGGGGTAGAGCAGTTCTTC. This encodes CSAKGVEQFF.

As DNA, the CDR3 is TGTGCCAGCAGCCCTACAGCGACAGCGAGCGGGAGAGAACTGTTTTTT. It codes for CASSPTATASGRELFF. This chain joins TRBV7-2 and TRBJ1-4; D is possibly TRBD1 (5 bases). Germline V gene sequence: CDR1 SGHTA, CDR2 FQGNSA. The CDR3 runs to 16 residues. V dropped 5 bases and J dropped 12 bases, with 25 bases sitting between them.

Here the CDR3 reads CASSQTGDTEAFF. The DNA of the CDR3 is TGCGCCAGCAGCCAGACAGGGGACACTGAAGCTTTCTTT. The chain has TRBV5-1 and TRBJ1-1; 8 nucleotides align to TRBD1. The CDR3 loop spans 13 amino acids. CDR1 and CDR2 (germline): SGHRS, YFSETQ. The V segment lost 4 bases and the J segment 3 bases; nucleotides outside the gene matches: 2.

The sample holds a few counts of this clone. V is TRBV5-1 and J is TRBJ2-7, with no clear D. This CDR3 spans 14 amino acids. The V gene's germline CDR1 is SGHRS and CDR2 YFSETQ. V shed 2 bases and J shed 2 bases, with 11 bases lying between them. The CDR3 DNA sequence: TGCGCCAGCAGCTTATTAGGGAATACCTACGAGCAGTACTTC. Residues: CASSLLGNTYEQYF.

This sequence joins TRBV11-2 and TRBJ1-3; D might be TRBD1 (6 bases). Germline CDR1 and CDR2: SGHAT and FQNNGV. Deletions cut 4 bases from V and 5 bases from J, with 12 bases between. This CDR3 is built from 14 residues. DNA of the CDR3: TGTGCCAGCAGCTCCACAGGGTCAAGAAACACCATATATTTT. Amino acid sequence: CASSSTGSRNTIYF.

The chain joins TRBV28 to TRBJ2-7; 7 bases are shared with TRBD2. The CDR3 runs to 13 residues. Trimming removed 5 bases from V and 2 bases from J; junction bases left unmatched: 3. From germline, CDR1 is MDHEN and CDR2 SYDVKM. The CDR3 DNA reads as TGTGCCAGCAGTCCGGGAGGCCCCTACGAGCAGTACTTC. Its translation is CASSPGGPYEQYF.

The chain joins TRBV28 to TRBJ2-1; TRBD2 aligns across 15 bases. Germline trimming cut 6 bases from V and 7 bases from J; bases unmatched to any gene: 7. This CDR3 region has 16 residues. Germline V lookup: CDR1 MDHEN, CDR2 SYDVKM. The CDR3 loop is CASSSHGLAGGNEQFF. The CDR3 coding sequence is TGTGCCAGCAGCTCCCACGGACTAGCGGGAGGGAATGAGCAGTTCTTC.

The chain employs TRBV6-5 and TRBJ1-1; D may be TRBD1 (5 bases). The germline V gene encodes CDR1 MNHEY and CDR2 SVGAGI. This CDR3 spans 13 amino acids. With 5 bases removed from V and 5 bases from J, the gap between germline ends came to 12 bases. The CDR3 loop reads CASSRTFGTEAFF. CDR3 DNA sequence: TGTGCCAGCAGTAGGACATTCGGGACTGAAGCTTTCTTT.

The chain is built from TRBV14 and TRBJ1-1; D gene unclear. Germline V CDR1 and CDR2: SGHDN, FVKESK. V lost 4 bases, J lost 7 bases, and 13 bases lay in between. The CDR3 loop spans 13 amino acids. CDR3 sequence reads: CASSLNMGFEAFF. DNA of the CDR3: TGTGCCAGCAGCCTAAATATGGGGTTTGAAGCTTTCTTT.

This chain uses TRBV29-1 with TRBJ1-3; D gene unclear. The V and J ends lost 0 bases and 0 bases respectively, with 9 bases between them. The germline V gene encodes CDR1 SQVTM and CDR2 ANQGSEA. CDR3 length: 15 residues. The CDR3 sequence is CSVEDSAVSGNTIYF. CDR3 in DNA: TGCAGCGTTGAAGATTCGGCTGTCTCTGGAAACACCATATATTTT.

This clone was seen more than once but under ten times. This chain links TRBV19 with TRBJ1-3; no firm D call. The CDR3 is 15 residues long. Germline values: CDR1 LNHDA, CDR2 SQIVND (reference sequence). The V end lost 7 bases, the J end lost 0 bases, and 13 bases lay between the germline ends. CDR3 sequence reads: CASTTDGFSGNTIYF. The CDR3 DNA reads TGTGCCAGTACTACCGACGGATTCTCTGGAAACACCATATATTTT.

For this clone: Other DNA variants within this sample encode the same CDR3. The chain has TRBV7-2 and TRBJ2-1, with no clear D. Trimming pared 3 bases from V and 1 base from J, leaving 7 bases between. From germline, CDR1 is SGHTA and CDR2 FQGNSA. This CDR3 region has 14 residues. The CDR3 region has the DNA TGTGCCAGCAGCTTGAGTTCGTCCTACAATGAGCAGTTCTTC. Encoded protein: CASSLSSSYNEQFF.

DNA for the CDR3: TGTGCCATCCGACCCGAACGACAGGGGAATCAGCCCCAGCATTTT. Its translation is CAIRPERQGNQPQHF. The chain is built from TRBV28 and TRBJ1-5; 8 bases line up with TRBD1. V shed 10 bases and J 4 bases; nucleotides not matched to a gene: 12. Germline V gives CDR1 MDHEN, CDR2 SYDVKM. The CDR3 is 15 amino acids.

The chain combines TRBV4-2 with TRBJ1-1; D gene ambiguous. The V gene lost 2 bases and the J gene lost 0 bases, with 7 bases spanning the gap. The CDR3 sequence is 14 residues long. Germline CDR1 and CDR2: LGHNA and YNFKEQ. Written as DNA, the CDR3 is TGTGCCAGCAGCCAACTGATCATGAACACTGAAGCTTTCTTT. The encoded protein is CASSQLIMNTEAFF.

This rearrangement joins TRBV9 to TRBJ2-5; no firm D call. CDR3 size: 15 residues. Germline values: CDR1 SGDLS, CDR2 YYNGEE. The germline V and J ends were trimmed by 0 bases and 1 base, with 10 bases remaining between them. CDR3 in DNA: TGTGCCAGCAGCGTAGTAGATTTGGGCCAAGAGACCCAGTACTTC. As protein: CASSVVDLGQETQYF.